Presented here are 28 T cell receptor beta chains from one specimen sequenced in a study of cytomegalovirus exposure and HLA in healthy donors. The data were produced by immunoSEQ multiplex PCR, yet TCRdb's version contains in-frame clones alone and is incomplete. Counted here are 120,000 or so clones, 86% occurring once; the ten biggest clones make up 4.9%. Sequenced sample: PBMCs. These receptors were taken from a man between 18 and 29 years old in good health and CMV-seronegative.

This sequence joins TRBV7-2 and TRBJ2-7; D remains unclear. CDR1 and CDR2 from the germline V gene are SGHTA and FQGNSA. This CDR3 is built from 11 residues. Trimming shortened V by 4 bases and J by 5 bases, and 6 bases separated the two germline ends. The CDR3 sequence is CASSSLNEQYF. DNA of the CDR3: TGTGCCAGCAGCTCCCTTAACGAGCAGTACTTC.

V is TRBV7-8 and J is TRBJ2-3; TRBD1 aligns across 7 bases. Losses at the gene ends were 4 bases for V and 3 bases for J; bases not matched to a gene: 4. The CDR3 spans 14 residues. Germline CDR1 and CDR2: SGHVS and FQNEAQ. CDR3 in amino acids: CASSSDRATDTQYF. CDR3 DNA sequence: TGTGCCAGCAGCTCCGACAGGGCAACAGATACGCAGTATTTT. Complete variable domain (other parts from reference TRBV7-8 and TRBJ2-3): GAGVSQSPRYKVAKRGQDVALRCDPISGHVSLFWYQQALGQGPEFLTYFQNEAQLDKSGLPSDRFFAERPEGSVSTLKIQRTQQEDSAVYLCASSSDRATDTQYFGPGTRLTVL.

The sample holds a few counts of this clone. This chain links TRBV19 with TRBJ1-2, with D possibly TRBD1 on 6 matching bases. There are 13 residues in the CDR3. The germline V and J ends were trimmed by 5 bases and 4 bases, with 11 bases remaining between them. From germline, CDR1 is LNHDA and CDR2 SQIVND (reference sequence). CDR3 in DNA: TGTGCCAGTAGTGAAACAGGGATCTATGGCTACACCTTC. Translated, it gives CASSETGIYGYTF. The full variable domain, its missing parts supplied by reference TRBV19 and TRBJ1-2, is DGGITQSPKYLFRKEGQNVTLSCEQNLNHDAMYWYRQDPGQGLRLIYYSQIVNDFQKGDIAEGYSVSREKKESFPLTVTSAQKNPTAFYLCASSETGIYGYTFGSGTRLTVV.

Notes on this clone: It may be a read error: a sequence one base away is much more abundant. The chain's CDR3 is CASGSGNTGELFF. CDR3 in DNA: TGTGCCAGCGGTAGCGGGAACACCGGGGAGCTGTTTTTT. The rearrangement links TRBV9 to TRBJ2-2, with D possibly TRBD2 on 6 matching bases. CDR1 and CDR2 (germline): SGDLS, YYNGEE. This CDR3 has 13 residues. Trimming took off 7 bases at V and 1 base at J, with 8 bases between the two ends. Full variable domain (remainder filled in from reference TRBV9 and TRBJ2-2): DSGVTQTPKHLITATGQRVTLRCSPRSGDLSVYWYQQSLDQGLQFLIQYYNGEERAKGNILERFSAQQFPDLHSELNLSSLELGDSALYFCASGSGNTGELFFGEGSRLTVL.

As DNA, the CDR3 is TGTGCCTGGAGCGGACTAGCGGGGACGAACACCGGGGAGCTGTTTTTT. It yields the protein CAWSGLAGTNTGELFF. The J gene is TRBJ2-2, the V gene TRBV30; 12 bases match TRBD2. CDR1 is GTSNPN and CDR2 is SVGIG in the germline V gene (reference sequence). The CDR3 loop spans 16 amino acids. The J segment lost 0 bases and the V segment lost 3 bases, leaving 2 bases of the junction unmatched.

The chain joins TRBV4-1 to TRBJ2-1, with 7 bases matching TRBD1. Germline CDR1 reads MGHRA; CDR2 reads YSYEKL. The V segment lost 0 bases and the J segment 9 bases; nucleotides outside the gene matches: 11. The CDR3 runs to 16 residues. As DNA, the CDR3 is TGCGCCAGCAGCCAAGATAAAACCAGGGGGATGAGTGAGCAGTTCTTC. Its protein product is CASSQDKTRGMSEQFF.

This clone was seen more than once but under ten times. The CDR3, as DNA: TGTGCCTGGAGACCGGGTGGGACTAGCGACTTGGTGGAGCAGTACTTC. Protein product: CAWRPGGTSDLVEQYF. The chain recombines TRBV30 with TRBJ2-7; 10 bases map to TRBD2. The CDR3 contains 16 residues. CDR1 is GTSNPN and CDR2 is SVGIG in the germline V gene (reference sequence). The V gene end was trimmed by 3 bases and the J gene end by 7 bases; junction bases not matched to a gene: 15.

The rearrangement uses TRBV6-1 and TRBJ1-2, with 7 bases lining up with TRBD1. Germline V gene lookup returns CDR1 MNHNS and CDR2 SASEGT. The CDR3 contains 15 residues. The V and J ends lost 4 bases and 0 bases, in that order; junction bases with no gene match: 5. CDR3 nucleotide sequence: TGTGCCAGCAGTGCAGGGACAGACTCTAACTATGGCTACACCTTC. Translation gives CASSAGTDSNYGYTF.

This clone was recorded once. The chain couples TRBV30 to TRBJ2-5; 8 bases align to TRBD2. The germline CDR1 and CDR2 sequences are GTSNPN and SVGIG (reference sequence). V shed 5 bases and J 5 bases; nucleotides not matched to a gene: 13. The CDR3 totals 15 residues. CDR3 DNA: TGTGCCTGGGCTGGGCTTCGGGGGGGCTGGGAGACCCAGTACTTC. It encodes CAWAGLRGGWETQYF.

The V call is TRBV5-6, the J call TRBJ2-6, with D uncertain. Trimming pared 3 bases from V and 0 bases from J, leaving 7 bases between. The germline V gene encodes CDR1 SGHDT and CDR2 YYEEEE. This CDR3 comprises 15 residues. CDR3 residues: CASSSQNSGANVLTF. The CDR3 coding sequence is TGTGCCAGCAGCTCGCAGAACTCTGGGGCCAACGTCCTGACTTTC.

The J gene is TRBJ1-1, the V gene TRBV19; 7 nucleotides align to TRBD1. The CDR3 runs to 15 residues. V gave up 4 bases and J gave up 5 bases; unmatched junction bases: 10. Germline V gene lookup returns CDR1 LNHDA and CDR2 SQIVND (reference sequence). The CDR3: CASSTLQGVGTEAFF. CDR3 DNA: TGTGCCAGTAGTACCCTCCAGGGGGTGGGAACTGAAGCTTTCTTT. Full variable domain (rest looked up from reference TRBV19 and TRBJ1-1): DGGITQSPKYLFRKEGQNVTLSCEQNLNHDAMYWYRQDPGQGLRLIYYSQIVNDFQKGDIAEGYSVSREKKESFPLTVTSAQKNPTAFYLCASSTLQGVGTEAFFGQGTRLTVV.

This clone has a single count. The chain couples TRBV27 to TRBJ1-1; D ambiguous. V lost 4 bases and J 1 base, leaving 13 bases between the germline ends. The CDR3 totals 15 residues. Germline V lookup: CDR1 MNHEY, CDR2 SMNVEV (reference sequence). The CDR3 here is CASSWVGVGNTEAFF. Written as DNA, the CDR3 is TGTGCCAGCAGTTGGGTGGGCGTAGGGAACACTGAAGCTTTCTTT.

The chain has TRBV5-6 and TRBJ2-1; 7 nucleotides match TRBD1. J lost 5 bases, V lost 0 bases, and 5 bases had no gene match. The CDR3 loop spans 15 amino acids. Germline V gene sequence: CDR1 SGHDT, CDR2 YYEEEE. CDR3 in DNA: TGTGCCAGCAGCTTGGGAGGGGGCCTGAACAATGAGCAGTTCTTC. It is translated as CASSLGGGLNNEQFF.

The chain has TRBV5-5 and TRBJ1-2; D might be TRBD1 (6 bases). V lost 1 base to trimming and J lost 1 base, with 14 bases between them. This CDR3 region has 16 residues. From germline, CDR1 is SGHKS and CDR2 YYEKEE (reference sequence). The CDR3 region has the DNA TGTGCCAGCAGCTTGACCGGGACACTGAATAACTATGGCTACACCTTC. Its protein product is CASSLTGTLNNYGYTF.

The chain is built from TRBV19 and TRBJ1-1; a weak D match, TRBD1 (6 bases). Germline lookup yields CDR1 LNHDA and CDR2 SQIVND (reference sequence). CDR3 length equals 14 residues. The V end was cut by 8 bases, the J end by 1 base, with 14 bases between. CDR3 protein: CASAPMGANTEAFF. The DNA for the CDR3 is TGTGCCAGTGCCCCGATGGGGGCGAACACTGAAGCTTTCTTT. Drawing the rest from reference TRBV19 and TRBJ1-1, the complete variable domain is DGGITQSPKYLFRKEGQNVTLSCEQNLNHDAMYWYRQDPGQGLRLIYYSQIVNDFQKGDIAEGYSVSREKKESFPLTVTSAQKNPTAFYLCASAPMGANTEAFFGQGTRLTVV.

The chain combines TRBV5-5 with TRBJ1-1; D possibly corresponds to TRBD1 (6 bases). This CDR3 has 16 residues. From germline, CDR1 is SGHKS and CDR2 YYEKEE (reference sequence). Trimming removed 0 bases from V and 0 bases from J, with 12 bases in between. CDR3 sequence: CASSLVADSLNTEAFF. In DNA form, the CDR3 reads TGTGCCAGCAGCTTGGTTGCGGACAGCCTGAACACTGAAGCTTTCTTT.

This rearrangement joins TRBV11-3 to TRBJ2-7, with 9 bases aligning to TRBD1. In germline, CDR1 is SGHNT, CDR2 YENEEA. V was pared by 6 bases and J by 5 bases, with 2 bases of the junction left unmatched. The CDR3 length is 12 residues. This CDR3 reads CASRGQGHEQYF. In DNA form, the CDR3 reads TGTGCCAGCAGGGGACAGGGCCACGAGCAGTACTTC.

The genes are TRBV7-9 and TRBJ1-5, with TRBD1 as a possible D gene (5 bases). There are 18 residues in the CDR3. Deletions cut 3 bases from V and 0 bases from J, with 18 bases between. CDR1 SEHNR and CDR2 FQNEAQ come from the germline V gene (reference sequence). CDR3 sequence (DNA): TGTGCCAGCAGCTTTCCCAGGGAACAGAAATATAGCAATCAGCCCCAGCATTTT. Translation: CASSFPREQKYSNQPQHF.

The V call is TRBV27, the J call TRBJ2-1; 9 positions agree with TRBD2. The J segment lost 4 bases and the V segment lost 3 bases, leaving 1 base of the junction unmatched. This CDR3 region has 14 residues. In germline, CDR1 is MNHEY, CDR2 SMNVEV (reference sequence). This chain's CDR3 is CASSLAGGYNEQFF. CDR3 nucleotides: TGTGCCAGCAGTTTGGCGGGGGGGTACAATGAGCAGTTCTTC.

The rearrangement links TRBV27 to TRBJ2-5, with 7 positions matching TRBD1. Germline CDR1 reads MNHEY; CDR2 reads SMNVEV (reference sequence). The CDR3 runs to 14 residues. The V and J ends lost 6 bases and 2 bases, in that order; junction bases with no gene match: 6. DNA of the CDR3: TGTGCCAGCAGCATCCGGGACAGTCAAGAGACCCAGTACTTC. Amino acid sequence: CASSIRDSQETQYF.

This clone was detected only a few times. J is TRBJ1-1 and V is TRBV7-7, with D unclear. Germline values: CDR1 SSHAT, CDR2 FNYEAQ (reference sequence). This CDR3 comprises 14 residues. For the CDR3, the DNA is TGTGCTATAATAGGAGGGCCCTCGGGCACTGAAGCTTTCTTT. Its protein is CAIIGGPSGTEAFF.

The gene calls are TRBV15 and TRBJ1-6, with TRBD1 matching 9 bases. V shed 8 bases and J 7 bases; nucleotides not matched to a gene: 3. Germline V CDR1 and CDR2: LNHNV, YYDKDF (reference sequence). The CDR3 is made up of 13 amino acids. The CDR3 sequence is CATRGQGNSPLHF. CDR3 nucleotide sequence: TGTGCCACCCGGGGACAGGGAAATTCACCCCTCCACTTT. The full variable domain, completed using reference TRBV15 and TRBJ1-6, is DAMVIQNPRYQVTQFGKPVTLSCSQTLNHNVMYWYQQKSSQAPKLLFHYYDKDFNNEADTPDNFQSRRPNTSFCFLDIRSPGLGDTAMYLCATRGQGNSPLHFGNGTRLTVT.

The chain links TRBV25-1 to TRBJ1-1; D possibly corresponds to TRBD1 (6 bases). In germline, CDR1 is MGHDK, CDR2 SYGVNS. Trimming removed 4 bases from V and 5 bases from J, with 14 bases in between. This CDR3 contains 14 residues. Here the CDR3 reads CASSGWAGDTEAFF. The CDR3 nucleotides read TGTGCCAGCAGTGGGTGGGCAGGGGATACTGAAGCTTTCTTT.

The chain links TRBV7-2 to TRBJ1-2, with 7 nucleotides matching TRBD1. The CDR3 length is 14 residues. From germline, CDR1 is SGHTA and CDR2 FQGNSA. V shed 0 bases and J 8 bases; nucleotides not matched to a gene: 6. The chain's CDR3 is CASSLAGTEAGYTF. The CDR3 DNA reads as TGTGCCAGCAGCTTAGCCGGGACAGAAGCGGGCTACACCTTC.

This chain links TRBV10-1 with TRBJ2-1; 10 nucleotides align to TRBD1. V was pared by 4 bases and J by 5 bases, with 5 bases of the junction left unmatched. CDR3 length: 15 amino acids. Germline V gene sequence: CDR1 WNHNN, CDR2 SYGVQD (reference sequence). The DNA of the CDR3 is TGCGCCAGCAGTGGATCCGGGACAGGGGACAATGAGCAGTTCTTC. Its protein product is CASSGSGTGDNEQFF.

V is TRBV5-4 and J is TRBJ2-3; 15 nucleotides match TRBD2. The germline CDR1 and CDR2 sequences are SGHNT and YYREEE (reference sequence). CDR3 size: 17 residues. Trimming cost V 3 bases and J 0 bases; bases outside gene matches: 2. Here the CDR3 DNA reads TGTGCCAGCAGCTCAGGACTAGCGGGAGGGAGCACAGATACGCAGTATTTT. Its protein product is CASSSGLAGGSTDTQYF.

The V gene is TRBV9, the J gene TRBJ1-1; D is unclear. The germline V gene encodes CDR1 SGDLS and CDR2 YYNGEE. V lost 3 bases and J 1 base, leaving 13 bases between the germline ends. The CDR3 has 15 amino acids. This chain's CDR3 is CASSGWQAGNTEAFF. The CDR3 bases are TGTGCCAGCAGCGGTTGGCAGGCGGGGAACACTGAAGCTTTCTTT.

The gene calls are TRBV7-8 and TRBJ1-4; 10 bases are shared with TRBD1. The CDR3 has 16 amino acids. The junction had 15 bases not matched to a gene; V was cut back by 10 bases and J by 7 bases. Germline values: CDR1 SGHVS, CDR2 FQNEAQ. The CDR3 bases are TGTGCCACCGCCTCGGGACAGGGGCGTTTATTTGAAAAACTGTTTTTT. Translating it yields CATASGQGRLFEKLFF.